These 21 T cell receptor beta chains originate from one sample sequenced in a study of cytomegalovirus exposure and HLA in healthy donors. Use of 60 Vbeta and 13 Jbeta primers characterized the PCR. Only in-frame clones appear in the TCRdb table, and some are missing; sequencing was by immunoSEQ multiplex PCR. The sample has 200,000 to 250,000 clones; 70% to 90% are singletons. Material: PBMCs. All receptors come from a woman aged 60-75 years in good health and CMV-seropositive.

This chain connects TRBV19 to TRBJ2-7; 9 bases are a match to TRBD1. Germline CDR1 reads LNHDA; CDR2 reads SQIVND (reference sequence). This CDR3 spans 14 amino acids. V trimming: 5 bases; J trimming: 5 bases; junction bases outside the gene matches: 7. The CDR3 DNA follows: TGTGCCAGTAGTCCCGGGGGACAGGGTCACGAGCAGTACTTC. This translates into CASSPGGQGHEQYF.

The chain employs TRBV11-1 and TRBJ1-1; D not resolved. The V and J ends lost 0 bases and 5 bases respectively, with 13 bases between them. The germline V gene encodes CDR1 SGHAT and CDR2 FQDESV (reference sequence). The CDR3 sequence is 15 residues long. CDR3 sequence: CASSLARVGKTEAFF. The CDR3 coding sequence is TGTGCCAGCAGCTTAGCGCGGGTAGGGAAAACTGAAGCTTTCTTT.

CDR3 amino acids: CSVGGGWTQYF. The CDR3 coding sequence is TGCAGCGTCGGGGGGGGGTGGACCCAGTACTTC. J is TRBJ2-5 and V is TRBV29-1; 8 bases are shared with TRBD2. CDR1 and CDR2 (germline): SQVTM, ANQGSEA. The J segment lost 7 bases and the V segment lost 6 bases, leaving 4 bases of the junction unmatched. There are 11 residues in the CDR3. Complete variable domain (other parts from reference TRBV29-1 and TRBJ2-5): SAVISQKPSRDICQRGTSLTIQCQVDSQVTMMFWYRQQPGQSLTLIATANQGSEATYESGFVIDKFPISRPNLTFSTLTVSNMSPEDSSIYLCSVGGGWTQYFGPGTRLLVL.

The chain has TRBV19 and TRBJ1-2, with 10 bases fitting TRBD1. CDR3 size: 15 residues. The V gene's germline CDR1 is LNHDA and CDR2 SQIVND (reference sequence). The junction had 9 bases not matched to a gene; V was cut back by 4 bases and J by 7 bases. The CDR3, as DNA: TGTGCCAGTAGTACGCGACAGGGGGCGACGAGTGGCTACACCTTC. Amino acids: CASSTRQGATSGYTF.

This clone showed up just a few times. The chain carries TRBV9 and TRBJ1-4; tentatively, D is TRBD1 (5 bases). In germline, CDR1 is SGDLS, CDR2 YYNGEE. The CDR3 sequence is 14 residues long. Deletions cut 3 bases from V and 3 bases from J, with 9 bases between. Here the CDR3 reads CASSGRTPNEKLFF. The CDR3, as DNA: TGTGCCAGCAGCGGTCGGACACCTAATGAAAAACTGTTTTTT. The whole variable domain, filled in from reference TRBV9 and TRBJ1-4, reads DSGVTQTPKHLITATGQRVTLRCSPRSGDLSVYWYQQSLDQGLQFLIQYYNGEERAKGNILERFSAQQFPDLHSELNLSSLELGDSALYFCASSGRTPNEKLFFGSGTQLSVL.

V usage is TRBV5-1 and J usage is TRBJ1-1; 9 nucleotides align to TRBD1. Germline V CDR1 and CDR2: SGHRS, YFSETQ. This CDR3 has 13 amino acids. The V gene end was trimmed by 3 bases and the J gene end by 6 bases; junction bases not matched to a gene: 3. The CDR3, as DNA: TGCGCCAGCAGCTGGACAGGGGAGGCTGAAGCTTTCTTT. It is translated as CASSWTGEAEAFF.

V and J are TRBV29-1 and TRBJ2-7; 13 bases are shared with TRBD2. Unmatched junction bases numbered 4, after V lost 7 bases and J lost 1 base. Germline lookup yields CDR1 SQVTM and CDR2 ANQGSEA. The CDR3 consists of 14 residues. The CDR3, as DNA: TGCAGCGCTAGGACTAGCGGGAGTTCCTACGAGCAGTACTTC. Amino acids: CSARTSGSSYEQYF.

CDR3 DNA: TGTGCCAGCAGTGACTATAGTACCGGGGAGCTGTTTTTT. Its protein is CASSDYSTGELFF. The chain employs TRBV6-4 and TRBJ2-2; D unclear. The CDR3 contains 13 residues. V was pared by 1 base and J by 5 bases, with 5 bases between. Germline V gives CDR1 MRHNA, CDR2 SNTAGT.

V usage is TRBV2 and J usage is TRBJ2-1; D possibly corresponds to TRBD2 (6 bases). Germline V gives CDR1 SNHLY, CDR2 FYNNEI. This CDR3 is 14 amino acids long. Trimming removed 5 bases at V and 5 bases at J, with 13 bases between. The chain's CDR3 is CASSRGGDNNEQFF. The CDR3 DNA sequence: TGTGCCAGCAGTAGAGGCGGGGATAACAATGAGCAGTTCTTC.

This rearrangement joins TRBV9 to TRBJ2-1, with 11 positions matching TRBD2. The CDR3 is made up of 16 amino acids. From germline, CDR1 is SGDLS and CDR2 YYNGEE. V lost 3 bases to trimming and J lost 8 bases; unmatched junction nucleotides: 10. The DNA of the CDR3 is TGTGCCAGCAGCGCGGGACTAGCGGATCAAGGGTATGAGCAGTTCTTC. It yields the protein CASSAGLADQGYEQFF.

The V and J genes are TRBV9 and TRBJ2-1, with D perhaps TRBD2 (6 bases). Germline V gene lookup returns CDR1 SGDLS and CDR2 YYNGEE. Trimming pared 2 bases from V and 7 bases from J, leaving 13 bases between. This CDR3 comprises 14 residues. CDR3 sequence: CASSVGGISNEQFF. CDR3 DNA sequence: TGTGCCAGCAGCGTCGGCGGGATCAGTAATGAGCAGTTCTTC.

The chain joins TRBV7-2 to TRBJ1-5; D uncertain. The V gene lost 5 bases and the J gene lost 3 bases, with 14 bases spanning the gap. Germline V lookup: CDR1 SGHTA, CDR2 FQGNSA. This CDR3 contains 15 residues. CDR3 region: CASSPKPRVNQPQHF. The CDR3 nucleotides are TGTGCCAGCAGCCCCAAGCCGAGGGTCAATCAGCCCCAGCATTTT.

This clone was recorded once. This chain uses TRBV9 with TRBJ2-2; D might be TRBD2 (5 bases). The CDR3 length is 15 residues. Germline lookup yields CDR1 SGDLS and CDR2 YYNGEE. Trimming removed 0 bases from V and 4 bases from J, with 10 bases in between. This CDR3 reads CASSVAGGGTGELFF. The CDR3 DNA reads TGTGCCAGCAGCGTAGCTGGAGGCGGCACCGGGGAGCTGTTTTTT.

The gene calls are TRBV4-1 and TRBJ1-4; 7 bases line up with TRBD1. This CDR3 has 16 residues. Per germline, CDR1 MGHRA and CDR2 YSYEKL. V was clipped by 1 base and J by 7 bases; unmatched bases: 9. The DNA of the CDR3 is TGCGCCAGCAGCCAAGGAATCGGGACAGCAAGTGAAAAACTGTTTTTT. Translated: CASSQGIGTASEKLFF.

V and J are TRBV19 and TRBJ1-3, with D perhaps TRBD1 (5 bases). The germline CDR1 and CDR2 sequences are LNHDA and SQIVND (reference sequence). V was clipped by 5 bases and J by 3 bases, with 14 bases between them. This CDR3 has 15 amino acids. CDR3 region: CASSLSGDYGNTIYF. Written as DNA, the CDR3 is TGTGCCAGTAGTCTAAGTGGGGACTATGGAAACACCATATATTTT.

The chain combines TRBV5-4 with TRBJ2-5; 8 bases match TRBD2. CDR1 SGHNT and CDR2 YYREEE come from the germline V gene (reference sequence). V shed 0 bases, J shed 1 base, and the junction held 2 bases outside the gene matches. The CDR3 has 15 residues. The CDR3 region has the DNA TGTGCCAGCAGCTTGGGGCTAGCGGGCCAAGAGACCCAGTACTTC. Its translation: CASSLGLAGQETQYF.

This chain uses TRBV7-9 with TRBJ1-2; 7 nucleotides match TRBD1. Germline V gene data show CDR1 as SEHNR and CDR2 as FQNEAQ (reference sequence). The CDR3 consists of 12 residues. V dropped 5 bases and J dropped 8; count of bases not matched to a gene: 5. The chain's CDR3 is CASSRRGQGYTF. In DNA, the CDR3 is TGTGCCAGCAGCAGAAGGGGGCAGGGCTACACCTTC.

V and J are TRBV9 and TRBJ1-2, with TRBD1 matching 9 bases. The junction had 3 bases not matched to a gene; V was cut back by 3 bases and J by 0 bases. Germline V CDR1 and CDR2: SGDLS, YYNGEE. CDR3 size: 15 residues. The DNA for the CDR3 is TGTGCCAGCAGCGAGGGACAGGGTGCTAACTATGGCTACACCTTC. This gives the protein CASSEGQGANYGYTF.

The sample holds a few counts of this clone. The junction shows a germline mismatch at one end, possibly a read error. The V call is TRBV6-5, the J call TRBJ2-1; a possible D gene is TRBD2 (5 bases). The CDR3 is 11 residues long. Germline CDR1 and CDR2: MNHEY and SVGAGI. As DNA, the CDR3 is TGTGCCATCAGTGCGGGCAATGAGCAGTTCTTC. Its protein product is CAISAGNEQFF.

This clone was found once. The rearrangement uses TRBV10-2 and TRBJ2-1, with a tentative D call TRBD2 (5 bases). The CDR3 extends over 11 amino acids. The V gene lost 6 bases and the J gene lost 10 bases, with 10 bases spanning the gap. Per germline, CDR1 WSHSY and CDR2 SAAADI. This CDR3 reads CASRGVGEQFF. The CDR3 DNA reads TGCGCCAGCAGGGGAGTAGGCGAGCAGTTCTTC.

This clone was seen more than once but under ten times. J is TRBJ2-5 and V is TRBV7-9, with 10 nucleotides matching TRBD1. V shed 6 bases and J 3 bases; nucleotides not matched to a gene: 4. The CDR3 loop spans 14 amino acids. From germline, CDR1 is SEHNR and CDR2 FQNEAQ (reference sequence). The CDR3 loop is CASRQTGGEETQYF. As DNA, the CDR3 is TGTGCCAGCAGACAGACAGGGGGCGAAGAGACCCAGTACTTC.